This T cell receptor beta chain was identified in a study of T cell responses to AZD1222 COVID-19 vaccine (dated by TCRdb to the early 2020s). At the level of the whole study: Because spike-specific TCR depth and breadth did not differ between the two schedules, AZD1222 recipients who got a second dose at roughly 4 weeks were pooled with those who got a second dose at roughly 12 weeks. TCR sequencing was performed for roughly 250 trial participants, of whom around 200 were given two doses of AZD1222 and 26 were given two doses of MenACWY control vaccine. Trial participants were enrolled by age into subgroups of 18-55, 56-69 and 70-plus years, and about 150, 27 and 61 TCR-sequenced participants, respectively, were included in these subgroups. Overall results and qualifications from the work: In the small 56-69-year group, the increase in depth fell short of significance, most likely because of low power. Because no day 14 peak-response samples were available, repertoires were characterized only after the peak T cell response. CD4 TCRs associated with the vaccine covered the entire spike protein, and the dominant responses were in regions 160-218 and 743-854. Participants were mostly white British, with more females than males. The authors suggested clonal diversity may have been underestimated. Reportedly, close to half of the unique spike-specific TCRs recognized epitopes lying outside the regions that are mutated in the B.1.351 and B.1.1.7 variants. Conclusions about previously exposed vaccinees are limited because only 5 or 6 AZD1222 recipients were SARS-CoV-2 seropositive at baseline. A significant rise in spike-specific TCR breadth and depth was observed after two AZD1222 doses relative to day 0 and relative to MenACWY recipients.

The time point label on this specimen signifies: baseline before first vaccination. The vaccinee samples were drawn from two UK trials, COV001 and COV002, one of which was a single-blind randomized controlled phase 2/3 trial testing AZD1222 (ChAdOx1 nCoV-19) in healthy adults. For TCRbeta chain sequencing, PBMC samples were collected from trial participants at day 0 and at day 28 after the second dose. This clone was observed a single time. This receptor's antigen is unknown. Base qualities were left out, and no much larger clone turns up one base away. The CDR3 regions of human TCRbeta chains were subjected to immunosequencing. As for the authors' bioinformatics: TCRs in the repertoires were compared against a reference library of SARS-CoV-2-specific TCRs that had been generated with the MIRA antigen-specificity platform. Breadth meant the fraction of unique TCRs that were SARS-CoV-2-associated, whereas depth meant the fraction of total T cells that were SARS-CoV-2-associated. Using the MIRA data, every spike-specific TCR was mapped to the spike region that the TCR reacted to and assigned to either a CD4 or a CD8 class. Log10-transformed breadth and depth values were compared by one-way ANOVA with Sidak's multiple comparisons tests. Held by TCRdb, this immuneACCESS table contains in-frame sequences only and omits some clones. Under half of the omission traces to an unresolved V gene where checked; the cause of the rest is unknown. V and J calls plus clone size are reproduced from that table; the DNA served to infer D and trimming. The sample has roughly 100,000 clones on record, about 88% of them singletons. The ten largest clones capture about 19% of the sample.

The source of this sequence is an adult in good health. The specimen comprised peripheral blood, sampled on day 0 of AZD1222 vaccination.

The DNA is TGTGCCAGCAGCCCGGACAGGGGGAAAGAGACCCAGTACTTC. Its translation reads: CASSPDRGKETQYF. The rearranged chain carries TRBV4-2 and TRBJ2-5; 10 bases in the junction line up with TRBD1. From the germline V gene, CDR1 is LGHNA and CDR2 is YNFKEQ. Clipping removes 4 bases from V and 3 bases from J, with 2 as the unmatched junction base count. The CDR3, from cysteine to phenylalanine, totals 14 residues. CDR3 DNA only is kept here, 42 bases in frame from base 1.